This T cell receptor (beta chain) was recorded in a study of CD8 T cells in Susac syndrome. General study points: Susac-specific public clones were found in total CD8+ and CD8+ TEMRA repertoires, numbering roughly 15 and five, respectively.

V gave up 3 bases and J gave up 3 bases, with 7 bases separating them. CDR3 size: 13 residues. With respect to this clonotype: Antigen specificity is unknown.

Random hexamers were used to reverse transcribe an amount of about 0.45 to 1 ug RNA. Amplification of the TCR beta CDR3 was carried out by immunoSEQ multiplex PCR, which spanned a total of 54 Vbeta and 13 Jbeta segments. TCRdb used MiXCR to reprocess the immunoSEQ multiplex PCR reads, holding one entry per CDR3 protein. Seen here are around 80,000 distinct CDR3 sequences, approximately 93% observed once, and the top ten hold approximately 0.5%. The sequence was collected from a human donor with Susac syndrome. The rearrangement links TRBV12-3 or TRBV12-4 to TRBJ2-3; tentative D call: TRBD1 (5 bases). The sample consisted of CD8+ T cells from PBMCs. The CDR3 here is CASSFGATDTQYF. The CDR3 DNA sequence: TGTGCCAGCAGTTTTGGGGCTACAGATACGCAGTATTTT.